This paragraph covers one T cell receptor (beta chain) sequence. This entry belongs to a study of blood T cell repertoires in COVID-19. Data came from immunoSEQ multiplex PCR; TCRdb stores just in-frame clones and leaves some out. Seen here are about 430,000 clones, about 88% observed once, and the top ten hold about 1.5%. Recruitment covered over 20 US areas and drew participants whose ages spanned roughly 18 to 100 years. The source material was PBMCs or T cells enriched from blood (not recorded which). This TCR derives from a young woman who had been exposed to COVID-19.

This CDR3 reads CASGRQGARELFF. The CDR3, as DNA: TGTGCCAGTGGGAGACAGGGGGCCCGGGAGCTGTTTTTT. The rearrangement uses TRBV19 and TRBJ2-2, with TRBD1 identical over 10 bases. Germline V gene data show CDR1 as LNHDA and CDR2 as SQIVND (reference sequence). The CDR3 runs 13 residues. Trimming at V came to 8 bases and at J to 9 bases, leaving 6 bases not matched to a gene.